These 27 T cell receptor beta chains originate from one sample sequenced in a study of spatial heterogeneity in lung cancer. TCRdb re-called the 5' RACE reads through MiXCR, storing one row per CDR3 protein. The sample shows under 100,000 distinct CDR3 sequences, over 8.5% of them seen only once. Time point noted: sample taken at primary tumor resection. Sequencing was performed on whole RNA extracted from tumor and nontumor lung tissue, or from frozen PBMC, and the material was left unsorted. This specimen consisted of PBMCs, obtained at surgery. The receptor source for this set is a male donor with early-stage non-small cell lung cancer.

V and J are TRBV6-2 or TRBV6-3 and TRBJ2-3; TRBD1 aligns across 9 bases. The germline V gene encodes CDR1 MNHEY and CDR2 SVGEGT. The CDR3 is 15 amino acids. V lost 6 bases, J lost 4 bases, and 8 bases stayed unmatched. DNA of the CDR3: TGTGCCAGCAGAGTAACAGGGGGCATCGCAGATACGCAGTATTTT. Translating gives CASRVTGGIADTQYF.

The table lists this clonotype with many counts. This sequence joins TRBV12-3 or TRBV12-4 and TRBJ2-5; D is uncertain. The CDR3 is 16 amino acids. V lost 8 bases, J lost 7 bases, and 26 bases lay in between. CDR3 DNA: TGTGCCAGCGGTCCAGCACTCCTAGGTCCCGGAAGGACCCAGTACTTC. As protein: CASGPALLGPGRTQYF.

This clonotype was seen at least ten times. The chain is built from TRBV7-3 and TRBJ1-1; no firm D call. Germline V gene sequence: CDR1 SGHTA, CDR2 FQGTGA. The CDR3 totals 13 residues. The V end was cut by 6 bases, the J end by 1 base, with 9 bases between. CDR3 residues: CASRREENTEAFF. CDR3 DNA: TGTGCCAGCAGACGAGAGGAGAACACTGAAGCTTTCTTT.

This clonotype showed up just a few times. V and J are TRBV7-2 and TRBJ2-3; no clear D gene. The germline V and J ends were trimmed by 5 bases and 2 bases, with 2 bases remaining between them. CDR3 length: 11 residues. Germline CDR1 reads SGHTA; CDR2 reads FQGNSA. The CDR3 region is CASSVTDTQYF. The CDR3 bases are TGTGCCAGCAGCGTCACAGATACGCAGTATTTT. Full variable domain (remainder filled in from reference TRBV7-2 and TRBJ2-3): GAGVSQSPSNKVTEKGKDVELRCDPISGHTALYWYRQSLGQGLEFLIYFQGNSAPDKSGLPSDRFSAERTGGSVSTLTIQRTQQEDSAVYLCASSVTDTQYFGPGTRLTVL.

V gene TRBV28 combines with J gene TRBJ2-1; 9 positions agree with TRBD2. Trimming cost V 5 bases and J 6 bases; bases outside gene matches: 8. Per germline, CDR1 MDHEN and CDR2 SYDVKM. The CDR3 covers 15 residues. The CDR3 nucleotides read TGTGCCAGCAGTGTAGCGGGAGCGAGGGGCAATGAGCAGTTCTTC. It translates to CASSVAGARGNEQFF.

This clonotype was picked up many times. The rearrangement joins TRBV5-1 to TRBJ1-2, with D perhaps matching TRBD1 (6 bases). V shed 0 bases and J shed 4 bases, with 13 bases lying between them. The CDR3 totals 15 residues. CDR1 is SGHRS, CDR2 YFSETQ, per germline. The CDR3 region is CASSLANTGPYGYTF. CDR3 DNA sequence: TGCGCCAGCAGCTTGGCCAATACAGGGCCCTATGGCTACACCTTC.

This clonotype appeared once. V is TRBV13 and J is TRBJ2-3, with 11 nucleotides matching TRBD2. Germline lookup yields CDR1 PRHDT and CDR2 FYEKMQ (reference sequence). This CDR3 has 16 residues. Trimming cost V 4 bases and J 2 bases; bases outside gene matches: 5. DNA of the CDR3: TGTGCCAGCAGCTCTACTAGCGGGAGCCTCACAGATACGCAGTATTTT. As protein: CASSSTSGSLTDTQYF.

In its sample, this clonotype was seen many times. V and J are TRBV5-1 and TRBJ1-1, with D possibly matching TRBD1 (5 bases). Trimming took off 0 bases at V and 10 bases at J, with 16 bases between the two ends. The CDR3 has 14 residues. Germline CDR1 and CDR2: SGHRS and YFSETQ. The chain's CDR3 is CASSLEPGPQGAFF. The CDR3 region has the DNA TGCGCCAGCAGCTTGGAGCCGGGACCTCAAGGAGCTTTCTTT.

The chain recombines TRBV7-9 with TRBJ1-1, with 10 bases identical to TRBD1. Germline V CDR1 and CDR2: SEHNR, FQNEAQ (reference sequence). V dropped 4 bases and J dropped 4; count of bases not matched to a gene: 3. The CDR3 runs 14 residues. CDR3 sequence: CASSSRTGGTEAFF. CDR3 coding DNA: TGTGCCAGCAGCTCACGGACAGGGGGCACTGAAGCTTTCTTT.

This chain uses TRBV20-1 with TRBJ2-5; 8 positions agree with TRBD2. Trimming removed 4 bases from V and 4 bases from J; junction bases left unmatched: 8. CDR1 DFQATT and CDR2 SNEGSKA come from the germline V gene (reference sequence). The CDR3 contains 14 residues. The CDR3 region is CSATRGGAGETQYF. The CDR3, as DNA: TGCAGTGCTACACGGGGGGGCGCGGGAGAGACCCAGTACTTC.

In this sample, this clonotype turned up many times. V usage is TRBV3-1 and J usage is TRBJ1-6; 9 bases are a match to TRBD1. The CDR3 has 13 amino acids. V lost 6 bases and J lost 11; bases outside the gene matches: 5. CDR1 is LGHDT and CDR2 is YNNKEL in the germline V gene (reference sequence). Written as DNA, the CDR3 is TGTGCCAGCAGAGGACAGGGGATAACACCCCTCCACTTT. As protein: CASRGQGITPLHF.

This clonotype was detected only a few times. V usage is TRBV18 and J usage is TRBJ1-6; no definite D call. The CDR3 is 15 residues long. The germline V gene encodes CDR1 KGHSH and CDR2 LQKENI. V was trimmed by 1 base and J by 6 bases, leaving 10 bases between them. In nucleotides, the CDR3 is TGTGCCAGCTCACCACAGAGGCCGCCTAATTCACCCCTCCACTTT. Translated: CASSPQRPPNSPLHF.

This clonotype was counted many times. This chain uses TRBV19 with TRBJ1-5, with 9 nucleotides matching TRBD1. The CDR3 length is 14 residues. Per the germline V gene, CDR1 is LNHDA and CDR2 is SQIVND (reference sequence). V shed 8 bases and J 4 bases; nucleotides not matched to a gene: 6. The CDR3 spells CASASGQGNQPQHF. DNA of the CDR3: TGTGCCAGTGCCTCAGGACAGGGGAATCAGCCCCAGCATTTT.

This clonotype was picked up many times. This rearrangement joins TRBV29-1 to TRBJ1-4, with TRBD1 identical over 8 bases. CDR1 is SQVTM, CDR2 ANQGSEA, per germline. CDR3 length equals 13 residues. Trimming removed 6 bases from V and 3 bases from J; junction bases left unmatched: 3. The CDR3 DNA sequence: TGCAGCGTGGAGACAGGGGCTAATGAAAAACTGTTTTTT. Protein product: CSVETGANEKLFF.

This CDR3 reads CASSLVGQGPPLHF. The DNA for the CDR3 is TGTGCCAGCAGCTTAGTAGGACAGGGGCCACCCCTCCACTTT. The genes are TRBV7-2 and TRBJ1-6; TRBD1 matches at 9 bases. Trimming took 1 base from V and 11 from J; bases not matched to a gene: 3. Per germline, CDR1 SGHTA and CDR2 FQGNSA. The CDR3 sequence is 14 residues long.

This clonotype was recorded at least ten times. The J gene is TRBJ2-4, the V gene TRBV3-1; D ambiguous. Trimming left V 4 bases short and J 6 bases short, with 13 bases between. The CDR3 has 14 residues. CDR1 and CDR2 (germline): LGHDT, YNNKEL (reference sequence). The CDR3 DNA sequence: TGTGCCAGCAGCCCAGACACAAGTGGAAACATTCAGTACTTC. This translates into CASSPDTSGNIQYF.

This clonotype was observed many times. This rearrangement joins TRBV6-5 to TRBJ1-1; 10 nucleotides match TRBD1. The CDR3 spans 14 residues. Germline CDR1 and CDR2: MNHEY and SVGAGI. The junction had 7 bases not matched to a gene; V was cut back by 5 bases and J by 7 bases. The CDR3, as DNA: TGTGCCAGCAGTCCCGGGACAGGGGTCGGTGAAGCTTTCTTT. Encoded protein: CASSPGTGVGEAFF.

This clonotype was observed at least ten times. The chain combines TRBV3-1 with TRBJ2-1; D remains ambiguous. CDR1 and CDR2 from the germline V gene are LGHDT and YNNKEL (reference sequence). The CDR3 consists of 12 residues. The V gene lost 0 bases and the J gene lost 9 bases, with 6 bases spanning the gap. The CDR3 protein is CASSQDSREQFF. In DNA, the CDR3 is TGTGCCAGCAGCCAAGATTCGCGTGAGCAGTTCTTC.

Regarding this clonotype: Germline is not matched at one junction end, which may reflect a read error. The genes are TRBV6-2 or TRBV6-3 and TRBJ2-3, with 10 bases identical to TRBD1. Looked up from germline, CDR1 is MNHEY and CDR2 is SVGEGT. This CDR3 contains 13 residues. CDR3: CASSYSKDRGSHF. In nucleotides, the CDR3 is TGTGCCAGCAGTTACTCGAAGGACAGGGGGTCGCATTTT.

This clonotype was counted a few times. The chain couples TRBV5-1 to TRBJ1-1; no definite D call. The V end was cut by 1 base, the J end by 2 bases, with 6 bases between. The CDR3 consists of 13 residues. The V gene's germline CDR1 is SGHRS and CDR2 YFSETQ. Here the CDR3 DNA reads TGCGCCAGCAGCTTGCAATCTAACACTGAAGCTTTCTTT. This gives the protein CASSLQSNTEAFF.

This clonotype came up many times. This chain connects TRBV6-5 to TRBJ2-1; no reliable D call. The CDR3 is 16 amino acids. Trimming took off 0 bases at V and 0 bases at J, with 9 bases between the two ends. CDR1 and CDR2 from the germline V gene are MNHEY and SVGAGI. CDR3 sequence: CASSYSSSSSYNEQFF. The CDR3 coding sequence is TGTGCCAGCAGTTACTCGAGCTCTAGCTCCTACAATGAGCAGTTCTTC.

There are many counts of this clonotype. The rearrangement uses TRBV12-3 or TRBV12-4 and TRBJ2-5; 9 bases line up with TRBD2. This CDR3 has 16 residues. V dropped 5 bases and J dropped 2; count of bases not matched to a gene: 9. The CDR3 DNA reads TGTGCCAGCAGTCGCCGGCGGGGGGGTAGGCAAGAGACCCAGTACTTC. Translation gives CASSRRRGGRQETQYF.

This clonotype was seen at least ten times. This sequence joins TRBV5-1 and TRBJ2-1; D uncertain. This CDR3 comprises 12 residues. With 0 bases removed from V and 7 bases from J, the gap between germline ends came to 5 bases. Germline V gene sequence: CDR1 SGHRS, CDR2 YFSETQ. The CDR3 reads CASSLAGNEQFF. The CDR3 DNA reads as TGCGCCAGCAGCTTGGCCGGAAATGAGCAGTTCTTC.

This clonotype was counted between two and nine times. The chain links TRBV5-1 to TRBJ2-5; D gene ambiguous. CDR3 size: 12 residues. V was trimmed by 1 base and J by 4 bases, leaving 5 bases between them. Germline loops: CDR1 SGHRS, CDR2 YFSETQ. The CDR3 DNA follows: TGCGCCAGCAGCTTGTGGGGAGAGACCCAGTACTTC. Translated: CASSLWGETQYF.

This clonotype was recorded a few times. The chain couples TRBV2 to TRBJ1-4; D gene ambiguous. Germline V gene lookup returns CDR1 SNHLY and CDR2 FYNNEI. V was pared by 5 bases and J by 7 bases, with 14 bases between. CDR3 size: 14 residues. Written as DNA, the CDR3 is TGTGCCAGCAGTCGACGGGGAGAGGGTGAAAAACTGTTTTTT. This codes for CASSRRGEGEKLFF.

This clonotype was seen many times. The V gene is TRBV7-9, the J gene TRBJ2-7, with a weak D call TRBD2 (6 bases). Trimming took off 5 bases at V and 3 bases at J, with 17 bases between the two ends. This CDR3 has 15 residues. CDR1 SEHNR and CDR2 FQNEAQ come from the germline V gene (reference sequence). The CDR3 region is CASSAGSSTRYEQYF. The CDR3 DNA is TGTGCCAGCAGCGCGGGATCTTCAACCCGCTACGAGCAGTACTTC. Drawing the rest from reference TRBV7-9 and TRBJ2-7, the complete variable domain is DTGVSQNPRHKITKRGQNVTFRCDPISEHNRLYWYRQTLGQGPEFLTYFQNEAQLEKSRLLSDRFSAERPKGSFSTLEIQRTEQGDSAMYLCASSAGSSTRYEQYFGPGTRLTVT.

This clonotype came up many times. The V and J genes are TRBV28 and TRBJ2-7, with D possibly being TRBD1 (6 bases). The CDR3 spans 14 residues. The V and J ends lost 6 bases and 2 bases respectively, with 14 bases between them. Per the germline V gene, CDR1 is MDHEN and CDR2 is SYDVKM. CDR3 protein: CASSRDILTYEQYF. For the CDR3, the DNA is TGTGCCAGCAGCCGGGACATCCTGACCTACGAGCAGTACTTC. Variable domain in full (rest from reference TRBV28 and TRBJ2-7): DVKVTQSSRYLVKRTGEKVFLECVQDMDHENMFWYRQDPGLGLRLIYFSYDVKMKEKGDIPEGYSVSREKKERFSLILESASTNQTSMYLCASSRDILTYEQYFGPGTRLTVT.